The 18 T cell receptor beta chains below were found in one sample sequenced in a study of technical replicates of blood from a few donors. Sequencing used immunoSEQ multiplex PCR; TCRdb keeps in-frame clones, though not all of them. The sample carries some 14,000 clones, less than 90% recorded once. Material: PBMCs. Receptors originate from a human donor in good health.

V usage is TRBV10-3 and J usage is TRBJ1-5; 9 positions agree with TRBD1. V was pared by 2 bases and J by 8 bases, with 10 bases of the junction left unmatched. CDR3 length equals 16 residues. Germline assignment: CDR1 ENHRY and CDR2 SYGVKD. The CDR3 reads CAISEQLPGTGKPQHF. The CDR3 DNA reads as TGTGCCATCAGTGAGCAATTACCCGGGACAGGGAAGCCCCAGCATTTT.

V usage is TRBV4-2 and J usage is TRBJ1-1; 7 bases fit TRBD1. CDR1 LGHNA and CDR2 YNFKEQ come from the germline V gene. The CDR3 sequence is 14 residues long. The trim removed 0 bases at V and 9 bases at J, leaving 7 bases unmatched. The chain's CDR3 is CASSQDWGQTKAFF. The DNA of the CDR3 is TGTGCCAGCAGCCAAGATTGGGGACAGACAAAAGCTTTCTTT.

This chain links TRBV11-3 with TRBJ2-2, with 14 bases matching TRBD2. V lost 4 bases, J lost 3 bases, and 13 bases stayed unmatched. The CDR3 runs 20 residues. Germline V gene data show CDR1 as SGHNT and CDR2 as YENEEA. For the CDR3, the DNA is TGTGCCAGCAGCTCTCTTGGGGGGACTAGCGGGAGTCGCGACACCGGGGAGCTGTTTTTT. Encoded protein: CASSSLGGTSGSRDTGELFF. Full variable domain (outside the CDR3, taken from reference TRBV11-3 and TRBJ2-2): EAGVVQSPRYKIIEKKQPVAFWCNPISGHNTLYWYLQNLGQGPELLIRYENEEAVDDSQLPKDRFSAERLKGVDSTLKIQPAELGDSAVYLCASSSLGGTSGSRDTGELFFGEGSRLTVL.

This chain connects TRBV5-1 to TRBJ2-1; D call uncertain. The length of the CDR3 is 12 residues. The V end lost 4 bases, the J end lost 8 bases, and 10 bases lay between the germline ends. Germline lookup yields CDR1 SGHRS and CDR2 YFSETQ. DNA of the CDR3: TGCGCCAGCAGCGTATTAGAGCATGAGCAGTTCTTC. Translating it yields CASSVLEHEQFF. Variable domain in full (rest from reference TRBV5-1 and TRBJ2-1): KAGVTQTPRYLIKTRGQQVTLSCSPISGHRSVSWYQQTPGQGLQFLFEYFSETQRNKGNFPGRFSGRQFSNSRSEMNVSTLELGDSALYLCASSVLEHEQFFGPGTRLTVL.

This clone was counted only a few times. DNA of the CDR3: TGTGCCAGCAGCTTACTGGGACAGGGTAGGACTGAAGCTTTCTTT. Amino acids: CASSLLGQGRTEAFF. V gene TRBV7-9 combines with J gene TRBJ1-1, with 9 bases that match TRBD1. Germline-derived CDR1 and CDR2 are SEHNR and FQNEAQ (reference sequence). The CDR3 sequence is 15 residues long. V trimming: 2 bases; J trimming: 5 bases; junction bases outside the gene matches: 6.

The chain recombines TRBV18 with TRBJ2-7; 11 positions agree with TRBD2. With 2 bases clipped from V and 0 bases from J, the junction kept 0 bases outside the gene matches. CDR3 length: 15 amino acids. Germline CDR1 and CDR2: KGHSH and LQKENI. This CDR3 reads CASSPTSGSSYEQYF. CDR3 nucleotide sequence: TGTGCCAGCTCACCAACTAGCGGGAGCTCCTACGAGCAGTACTTC.

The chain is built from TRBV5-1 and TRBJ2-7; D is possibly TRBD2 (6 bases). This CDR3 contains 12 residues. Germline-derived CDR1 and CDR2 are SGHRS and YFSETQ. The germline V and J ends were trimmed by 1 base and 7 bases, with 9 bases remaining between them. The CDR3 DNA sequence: TGCGCCAGCAGCTTGTTGGCGGGGGAGCAGTACTTC. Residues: CASSLLAGEQYF.

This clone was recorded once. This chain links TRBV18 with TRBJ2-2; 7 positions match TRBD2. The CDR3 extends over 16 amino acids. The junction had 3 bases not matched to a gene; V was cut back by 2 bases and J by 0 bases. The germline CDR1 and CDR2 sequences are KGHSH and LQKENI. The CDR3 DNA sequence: TGTGCCAGCTCACCAACGGGAGGCCCGAACACCGGGGAGCTGTTTTTT. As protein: CASSPTGGPNTGELFF. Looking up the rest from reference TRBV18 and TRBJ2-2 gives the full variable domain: NAGVMQNPRHLVRRRGQEARLRCSPMKGHSHVYWYRQLPEEGLKFMVYLQKENIIDESGMPKERFSAEFPKEGPSILRIQQVVRGDSAAYFCASSPTGGPNTGELFFGEGSRLTVL.

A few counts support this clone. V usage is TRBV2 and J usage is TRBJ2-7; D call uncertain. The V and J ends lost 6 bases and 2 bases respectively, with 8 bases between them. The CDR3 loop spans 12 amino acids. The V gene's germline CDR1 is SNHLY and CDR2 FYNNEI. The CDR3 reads CASRQPTYEQYF. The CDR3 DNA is TGTGCCAGCAGACAGCCCACCTACGAGCAGTACTTC.

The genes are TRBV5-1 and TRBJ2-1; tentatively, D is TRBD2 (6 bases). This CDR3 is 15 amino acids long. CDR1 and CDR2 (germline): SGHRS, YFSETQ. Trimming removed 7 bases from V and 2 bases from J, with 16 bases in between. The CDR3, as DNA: TGCGCCAGCCTTCCCGGCGGGGATACCTACAATGAGCAGTTCTTC. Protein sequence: CASLPGGDTYNEQFF.

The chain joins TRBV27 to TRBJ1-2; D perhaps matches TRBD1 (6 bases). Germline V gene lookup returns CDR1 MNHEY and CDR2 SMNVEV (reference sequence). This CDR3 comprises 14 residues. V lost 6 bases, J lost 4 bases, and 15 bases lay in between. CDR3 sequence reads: CASRSGDMIYGYTF. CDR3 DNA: TGTGCCAGCAGAAGCGGGGACATGATCTATGGCTACACCTTC.

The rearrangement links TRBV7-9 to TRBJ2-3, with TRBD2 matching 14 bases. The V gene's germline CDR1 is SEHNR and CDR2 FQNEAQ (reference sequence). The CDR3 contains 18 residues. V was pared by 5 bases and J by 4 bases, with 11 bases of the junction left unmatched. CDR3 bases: TGTGCCAGCAGCCTTGATCTTGGACTAGCGGGGGGTCCAGATACGCAGTATTTT. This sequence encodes CASSLDLGLAGGPDTQYF.

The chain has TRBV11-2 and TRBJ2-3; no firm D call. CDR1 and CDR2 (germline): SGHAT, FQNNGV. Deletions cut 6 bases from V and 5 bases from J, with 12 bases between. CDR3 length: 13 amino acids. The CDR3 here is CASSPRSGDTQYF. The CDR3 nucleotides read TGTGCCAGCAGTCCGCGGTCCGGAGATACGCAGTATTTT.

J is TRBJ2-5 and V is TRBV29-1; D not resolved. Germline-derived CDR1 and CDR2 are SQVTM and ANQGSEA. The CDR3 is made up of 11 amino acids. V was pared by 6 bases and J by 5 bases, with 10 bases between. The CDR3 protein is CSVLFGETQYF. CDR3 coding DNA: TGCAGCGTCCTTTTCGGGGAGACCCAGTACTTC.

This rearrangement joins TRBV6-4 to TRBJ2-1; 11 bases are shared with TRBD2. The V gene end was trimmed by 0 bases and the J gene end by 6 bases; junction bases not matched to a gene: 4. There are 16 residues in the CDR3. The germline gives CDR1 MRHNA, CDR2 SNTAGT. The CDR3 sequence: CASSDSTSGKGNEQFF. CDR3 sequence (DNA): TGTGCCAGCAGTGACTCGACTAGCGGGAAGGGCAATGAGCAGTTCTTC.

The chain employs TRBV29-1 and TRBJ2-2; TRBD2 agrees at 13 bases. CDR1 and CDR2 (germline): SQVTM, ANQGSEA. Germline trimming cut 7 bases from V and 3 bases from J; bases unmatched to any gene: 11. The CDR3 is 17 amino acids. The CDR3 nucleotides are TGCAGCGGGCGTGGACTAGCGGGAGTCGGCGACACCGGGGAGCTGTTTTTT. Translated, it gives CSGRGLAGVGDTGELFF.

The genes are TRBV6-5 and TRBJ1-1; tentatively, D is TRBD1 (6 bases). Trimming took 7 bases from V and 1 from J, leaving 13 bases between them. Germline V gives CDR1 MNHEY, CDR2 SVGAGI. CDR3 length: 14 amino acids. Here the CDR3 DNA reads TGTGCCAGCAACGGACCGGGACAGAACACTGAAGCTTTCTTT. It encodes CASNGPGQNTEAFF.

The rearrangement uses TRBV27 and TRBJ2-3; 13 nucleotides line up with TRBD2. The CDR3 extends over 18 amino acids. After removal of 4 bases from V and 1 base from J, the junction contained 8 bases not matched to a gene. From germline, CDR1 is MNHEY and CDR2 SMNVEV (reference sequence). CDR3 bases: TGTGCCAGCAGTTCTTGGACTAGCGGGAGTTGGGGCACAGATACGCAGTATTTT. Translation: CASSSWTSGSWGTDTQYF.